These 27 T cell receptor beta chains were sequenced from one sample in a study of blood T cells in healthy people across ages (dated by TCRdb to the mid-2010s). Library prep was done by 5' RACE. Sequencing instrument: Illumina HiSeq 2500. The second PCR ran for roughly 6 to 11 cycles and used a J-beta primer mix along with a sample-barcoded 5' primer. The raw public data were reprocessed by TCRdb itself: fastp quality trimming at Q25, MiXCR clonotype calling, in-frame beta chains only. Each entry is one CDR3 protein sequence, shown with its most common DNA and genes. The sample table records about 900,000 distinct CDR3 sequences; less than 80% of these occur just once. The top ten constitute 28% of the sample. Sequenced input: blood. The receptor source for this set is a man younger than 45 in good health.

In regard to this clonotype: One end of the junction is discordant with germline, which a read error may explain. The V and J genes are TRBV10-3 and TRBJ1-1; TRBD1 is a possible D gene (5 bases). From germline, CDR1 is ENHRY and CDR2 SYGVKD. This CDR3 has 15 residues. This CDR3 reads CAISAKTAMNTKAFF. Here the CDR3 DNA reads TGTGCCATCAGTGCCAAGACAGCCATGAACACTAAAGCTTTCTTT.

The V gene is TRBV6-2 or TRBV6-3, the J gene TRBJ1-2; D is possibly TRBD1 (6 bases). CDR1 and CDR2 from the germline V gene are MNHEY and SVGEGT. CDR3 length: 13 residues. V lost 5 bases and J 3 bases, leaving 10 bases between the germline ends. The CDR3 DNA follows: TGTGCCAGCAGTAGGGGGGATGACTATGGCTACACCTTC. It translates to CASSRGDDYGYTF.

V and J are TRBV3-1 and TRBJ2-3, with a weak D call TRBD1 (6 bases). V lost 4 bases to trimming and J lost 2 bases, with 13 bases between them. CDR1 and CDR2 (germline): LGHDT, YNNKEL (reference sequence). This CDR3 has 15 residues. CDR3 in amino acids: CASSRIRQATDTQYF. DNA for the CDR3: TGTGCCAGCAGCCGGATCCGACAGGCCACAGATACGCAGTATTTT.

This chain links TRBV6-2 or TRBV6-3 with TRBJ1-5; D is unclear. The CDR3 is 15 residues long. Trimming stripped 2 bases from V and 4 bases from J, with 12 bases between. Germline V gives CDR1 MNHEY, CDR2 SVGEGT. This CDR3 is CASSYVWEPNQPQHF. DNA for the CDR3: TGTGCCAGCAGTTACGTGTGGGAGCCGAATCAGCCCCAGCATTTT.

V is TRBV12-3 or TRBV12-4 and J is TRBJ1-1; D is unclear. V lost 3 bases and J 3 bases, leaving 11 bases between the germline ends. The CDR3 loop spans 14 amino acids. CDR3: CASSLVELDTEAFF. The CDR3 DNA reads as TGTGCCAGCAGTTTGGTGGAGTTGGACACTGAAGCTTTCTTT.

The chain is built from TRBV15 and TRBJ2-1, with TRBD1 identical over 7 bases. CDR3 length: 11 amino acids. CDR1 and CDR2 (germline): LNHNV, YYDKDF (reference sequence). The trim removed 6 bases at V and 12 bases at J, leaving 5 bases unmatched. The CDR3 nucleotides are TGTGCCACCAGAGGGGGCCGGACGCAGTTCTTC. This translates into CATRGGRTQFF.

V and J are TRBV5-1 and TRBJ2-1; TRBD2 agrees at 9 bases. The trim removed 2 bases at V and 2 bases at J, leaving 8 bases unmatched. The CDR3 spans 17 residues. The germline gives CDR1 SGHRS, CDR2 YFSETQ. The CDR3 sequence: CASSFSAAGGPYNEQFF. The CDR3 region has the DNA TGCGCCAGCAGCTTTTCAGCAGCGGGGGGTCCCTACAATGAGCAGTTCTTC.

V gene TRBV5-6 combines with J gene TRBJ2-1; TRBD1 aligns across 7 bases. Germline-derived CDR1 and CDR2 are SGHDT and YYEEEE. V shed 6 bases, J shed 6 bases, and the junction held 12 bases outside the gene matches. The CDR3 has 15 amino acids. The CDR3 here is CASIHRQGIVNEQFF. The CDR3, as DNA: TGTGCCAGCATCCACAGACAGGGTATAGTCAATGAGCAGTTCTTC.

The V gene is TRBV6-5, the J gene TRBJ2-5; 8 bases line up with TRBD1. CDR1 is MNHEY, CDR2 SVGAGI, per germline. V gave up 2 bases and J gave up 3 bases; unmatched junction bases: 5. This CDR3 is built from 15 residues. CDR3 nucleotides: TGTGCCAGCAGTTACCTCAGGGGGCAGGAAGAGACCCAGTACTTC. Its protein is CASSYLRGQEETQYF.

J is TRBJ1-6 and V is TRBV10-3; D unresolved. This CDR3 comprises 13 residues. V lost 0 bases and J lost 11, with 8 bases in between. Germline loops: CDR1 ENHRY, CDR2 SYGVKD. The CDR3, as DNA: TGTGCCATCAGTGAGTCTGACCCTGCACCCCTCCACTTT. It codes for CAISESDPAPLHF.

The chain carries TRBV7-3 and TRBJ2-5; the match to TRBD2 covers 8 bases. CDR1 is SGHTA, CDR2 FQGTGA, per germline. This CDR3 is 15 amino acids long. V lost 3 bases to trimming and J lost 4 bases; unmatched junction nucleotides: 7. In nucleotides, the CDR3 is TGTGCCAGCAGCTTCGGGCTAGCGGGTTCAGAGACCCAGTACTTC. Its protein is CASSFGLAGSETQYF.

The chain is built from TRBV7-3 and TRBJ2-3; 14 bases are shared with TRBD2. V was clipped by 2 bases and J by 6 bases; unmatched bases: 7. The length of the CDR3 is 17 residues. Germline-derived CDR1 and CDR2 are SGHTA and FQGTGA. CDR3 DNA sequence: TGTGCCAGCAGCTTATTCGGACTAGCGGGGGGAATGGATACGCAGTATTTT. Its protein is CASSLFGLAGGMDTQYF.

The sample holds many counts of this clonotype. CDR3 sequence (DNA): TGTGCCAGCAGTCCAGACAGGGAATCCTACAATGAGCAGTTCTTC. Encoded protein: CASSPDRESYNEQFF. V gene TRBV6-1 combines with J gene TRBJ2-1; TRBD1 matches at 7 bases. From germline, CDR1 is MNHNS and CDR2 SASEGT. CDR3 size: 15 residues. Trimming removed 5 bases from V and 1 base from J; junction bases left unmatched: 5.

The V call is TRBV14, the J call TRBJ2-4; TRBD1 matches at 8 bases. This CDR3 has 14 residues. V was pared by 3 bases and J by 8 bases, with 6 bases of the junction left unmatched. CDR1 is SGHDN, CDR2 FVKESK, per germline. The CDR3 region has the DNA TGTGCCAGCAGCCAGACAGGGGAATGGGACATTCAGTACTTC. Translated, it gives CASSQTGEWDIQYF.

The chain is built from TRBV7-9 and TRBJ2-5; D perhaps matches TRBD1 (6 bases). TRBJ2-7 matches the DNA end more closely, so the J call is doubtful. The CDR3 is 14 amino acids. Germline V lookup: CDR1 SEHNR, CDR2 FQNEAQ (reference sequence). The CDR3 protein is CASSLAGDIREQYF. In nucleotides, the CDR3 is TGTGCCAGCAGCTTAGCGGGGGACATCCGCGAGCAGTACTTC.

The chain links TRBV2 to TRBJ1-5; D not resolved. The CDR3 totals 13 residues. The V gene lost 5 bases and the J gene lost 3 bases, with 8 bases spanning the gap. Germline loops: CDR1 SNHLY, CDR2 FYNNEI. CDR3 sequence: CASSMRPNQPQHF. For the CDR3, the DNA is TGTGCCAGCAGTATGAGGCCCAATCAGCCCCAGCATTTT.

V usage is TRBV6-6 and J usage is TRBJ2-4; 9 nucleotides line up with TRBD1. This CDR3 region has 16 residues. With V trimmed by 0 bases and J by 5 bases, 5 bases remained unmatched. Germline lookup yields CDR1 MNHNY and CDR2 SVGAGI (reference sequence). The DNA of the CDR3 is TGTGCCAGCAGTTACTCGTTGGGACAGGGACAAAACATTCAGTACTTC. It codes for CASSYSLGQGQNIQYF.

This CDR3 reads CASSGALGFENIQYF. The DNA of the CDR3 is TGTGCCAGCAGTGGGGCCCTGGGGTTCGAAAACATTCAGTACTTC. This chain joins TRBV6-1 and TRBJ2-4; the D is unclear. The CDR3 spans 15 residues. The germline V and J ends were trimmed by 4 bases and 5 bases, with 15 bases remaining between them. CDR1 is MNHNS, CDR2 SASEGT, per germline.

The chain uses TRBV10-3 and TRBJ1-5; D gene unclear. Germline V gene data show CDR1 as ENHRY and CDR2 as SYGVKD. The CDR3 length is 13 residues. The V end lost 0 bases, the J end lost 5 bases, and 5 bases lay between the germline ends. CDR3 loop: CAISESTHQPQHF. CDR3 coding DNA: TGTGCCATCAGTGAGTCCACCCATCAGCCCCAGCATTTT.

V and J are TRBV9 and TRBJ2-7; unclear D gene. The CDR3 totals 14 residues. Per germline, CDR1 SGDLS and CDR2 YYNGEE. V was clipped by 0 bases and J by 2 bases, with 9 bases between them. Here the CDR3 reads CASSVGGFTYEQYF. The CDR3 DNA sequence: TGTGCCAGCAGCGTAGGAGGTTTCACCTACGAGCAGTACTTC.

V usage is TRBV15 and J usage is TRBJ2-3; 8 bases agree with TRBD1. CDR1 is LNHNV and CDR2 is YYDKDF in the germline V gene (reference sequence). V lost 0 bases to trimming and J lost 5 bases; unmatched junction nucleotides: 7. This CDR3 has 16 residues. The CDR3: CATSRDRGQARDTQYF. CDR3 nucleotides: TGTGCCACCAGCAGAGATAGGGGACAGGCACGAGATACGCAGTATTTT.

This clonotype has only one observation. The chain combines TRBV15 with TRBJ2-5; D ambiguous. The CDR3 extends over 17 amino acids. Germline V gives CDR1 LNHNV, CDR2 YYDKDF (reference sequence). Trimming pared 1 base from V and 5 bases from J, leaving 20 bases between. CDR3 sequence reads: CATSRGITEVLGETQYF. CDR3 DNA: TGTGCCACCAGCAGAGGAATCACAGAAGTTTTAGGGGAGACCCAGTACTTC. Drawing the rest from reference TRBV15 and TRBJ2-5, the complete variable domain is DAMVIQNPRYQVTQFGKPVTLSCSQTLNHNVMYWYQQKSSQAPKLLFHYYDKDFNNEADTPDNFQSRRPNTSFCFLDIRSPGLGDTAMYLCATSRGITEVLGETQYFGPGTRLLVL.

The rearrangement links TRBV4-2 to TRBJ1-2; 9 bases fit TRBD1. The CDR3 has 15 residues. Germline V lookup: CDR1 LGHNA, CDR2 YNFKEQ. With V trimmed by 1 base and J by 5 bases, 5 bases remained unmatched. DNA for the CDR3: TGTGCCAGCAGCCAAGCTCAGGGACAGGGATATGGCTACACCTTC. Amino acid sequence: CASSQAQGQGYGYTF.

This clonotype was seen a handful of times. This chain joins TRBV7-2 and TRBJ2-7; the D is unclear. The CDR3 extends over 12 amino acids. Trimming removed 3 bases at V and 5 bases at J, with 8 bases between. Germline V gene lookup returns CDR1 SGHTA and CDR2 FQGNSA. CDR3 region: CASSFDLHEQYF. CDR3 nucleotide sequence: TGTGCCAGCAGCTTTGACCTCCACGAGCAGTACTTC. Complete variable domain (other parts from reference TRBV7-2 and TRBJ2-7): GAGVSQSPSNKVTEKGKDVELRCDPISGHTALYWYRQSLGQGLEFLIYFQGNSAPDKSGLPSDRFSAERTGGSVSTLTIQRTQQEDSAVYLCASSFDLHEQYFGPGTRLTVT.

Points on this clonotype: Its ends do not fully match the called genes, so a read error is possible. The V call is TRBV27, the J call TRBJ2-7, with 7 bases lining up with TRBD1. The CDR3 loop spans 13 amino acids. Germline lookup yields CDR1 MNHEY and CDR2 SMNVEV (reference sequence). CDR3 residues: CASSLSTGYEQYF. DNA for the CDR3: TGCGCCAGCAGCTTGTCGACAGGGTACGAGCAGTACTTC.

The chain is built from TRBV6-2 or TRBV6-3 and TRBJ2-1; 7 positions match TRBD1. The CDR3 has 18 residues. Germline V gives CDR1 MNHEY, CDR2 SVGEGT. With V trimmed by 6 bases and J by 7 bases, 21 bases remained unmatched. CDR3 sequence: CASSDGRPGRGGGNEQFF. The CDR3 DNA sequence: TGTGCCAGCAGCGACGGTCGTCCTGGTCGAGGGGGCGGGAATGAGCAGTTCTTC.

This clonotype has a handful of counts. V is TRBV29-1 and J is TRBJ2-1, with 7 positions matching TRBD1. CDR1 and CDR2 (germline): SQVTM, ANQGSEA. The CDR3 sequence is 15 residues long. Trimming took 5 bases from V and 0 from J; bases not matched to a gene: 7. The CDR3 region has the DNA TGCAGCGTTCGGGACAGCCTGAGCTCCTACAATGAGCAGTTCTTC. Its translation is CSVRDSLSSYNEQFF.